The T cell receptor beta chain under discussion was sequenced for a study of beta chain features in type 1 diabetes. Study-level results: Patients' naive, central memory and Treg TCRB repertoires seemed closer to one another than those of healthy donors. Cells carrying high TCR expression could end up over-represented when cDNA is sequenced.

Each population that was sorted was more than 98% pure. What was sequenced were expressed TCRB transcripts, since all of the isolated RNA had been reverse transcribed. Method: immunoSEQ multiplex PCR; TCRdb's copy keeps in-frame clones and lacks some. Of 140,000 to 150,000 clones in the sample, about 51% were seen once. CDR3 length equals 15 residues. V lost 4 bases and J lost 4; bases outside the gene matches: 7. CDR1 and CDR2 (germline): MGHRA, YSYEKL. As concerns this clone: Its matching antigen is unknown.

The rearrangement uses TRBV4-1 and TRBJ2-1, with 7 bases aligning to TRBD1. The sample was Tregs from blood. This receptor was taken from a man younger than 30 in good health. Written as DNA, the CDR3 is TGCGCCAGCAGCCTACTCGGACAGGTTTACAATGAGCAGTTCTTC. Amino acid sequence: CASSLLGQVYNEQFF.